Listed below are T cell receptor beta chains from one sample, sequenced in a study of blood T cell repertoires in COVID-19. Produced via immunoSEQ multiplex PCR; TCRdb's table is partial and in-frame only. The data contain approximately 460,000 clones, 80% to 90% of them seen just once; the ten biggest clones take up around 0.95%. The specimen sequenced was peripheral blood. The receptors derive from a man between 18 and 29 years old with COVID-19, enrolled during active disease. The conserved cysteine and the conserved F or W are not part of the CDR3 here.

j_call	cdr3_length	v_call	cdr3_aa
TRBJ2-1	13	TRBV3-1/TRBV3-2	ASSQQLAGVHEQF
TRBJ1-1	14	TRBV19	ASSPPILALNTEAF
TRBJ2-3	13	TRBV4-1	ASSQVTGYTDTQY
TRBJ1-1	10	TRBV19	ASSGEIPEAF
TRBJ2-1	12	TRBV5-6	ASSFSNPGNEQF
TRBJ2-1	11	TRBV27	ASRVSGWGEQF
TRBJ1-1	12	TRBV25-1	ASSPPGVGTEAF
TRBJ2-1	13	TRBV5-6	ASSTLAGGGNEQF
TRBJ2-7	13	TRBV18	ASSPGTGGLYEQY
TRBJ2-2	14	TRBV7-8	ASSLAQGPNTGELF
TRBJ1-3	13	TRBV27	ASSPSYSSGNTIY
TRBJ2-7	11	TRBV2	ASRETGFSEQY
TRBJ1-1	16	TRBV3-1/TRBV3-2	ASSRQGAGVGVSAEAF
TRBJ1-2	11	TRBV9	ASSVGTLYGYT
TRBJ1-1	11	TRBV12-3/TRBV12-4	ASSWDRDTEAF
TRBJ1-6	13	TRBV7-3	ASSSSGTDNSPLH
TRBJ2-3	17	TRBV27	ASSWRARGAIRNTDTQY
TRBJ2-5	11	TRBV9	ASSGGRSETQY
TRBJ2-4	12	TRBV20-1	SVSSGGHKNIQY